This passage covers 16 T cell receptor beta chains from one sample sequenced in a study of cytomegalovirus exposure and HLA in healthy donors (dated by TCRdb to between 2016 and 2019). Library preparation was by the immunoSEQ multiplex PCR assay. TCRdb took this table from immuneACCESS and kept in-frame rearrangements with V and J called. Such tables lack part of the clones; where checked against another copy, unresolved V genes explain under half of the gap, and the rest is unexplained. The sample yields some 170,000 clones; approximately 86% were counted once. The ten top clones hold 2% to 2.5% of the sample. Sequencing was carried out using PBMCs. These TCRs come from a young woman in good health and CMV-seronegative.

CDR3: CASSQDSQGGNGYTF. The CDR3 DNA sequence: TGCGCCAGCAGCCAAGATTCACAGGGGGGAAATGGCTACACCTTC. The gene calls are TRBV4-3 and TRBJ1-2, with TRBD1 matching over 8 bases. V was clipped by 0 bases and J by 6 bases; unmatched bases: 6. The CDR3 extends over 15 amino acids. Looked up from germline, CDR1 is LGHNA and CDR2 is YSLEER.

The rearrangement joins TRBV27 to TRBJ1-1; the D is unclear. CDR1 is MNHEY, CDR2 SMNVEV, per germline (reference sequence). V dropped 3 bases and J dropped 6 bases, with 20 bases sitting between them. The CDR3 covers 16 residues. The CDR3 protein is CASSLEYAGGFAEAFF. In DNA, the CDR3 is TGTGCCAGCAGTTTGGAGTATGCCGGAGGATTCGCTGAAGCTTTCTTT.

The chain links TRBV14 to TRBJ2-7; the D is unclear. Germline-derived CDR1 and CDR2 are SGHDN and FVKESK. CDR3 length: 14 amino acids. Trimming stripped 1 base from V and 2 bases from J, with 9 bases between. CDR3 nucleotides: TGTGCCAGCAGCCAAGTAGTCACCCCCTACGAGCAGTACTTC. Its protein product is CASSQVVTPYEQYF.

This clone showed up just a few times. J is TRBJ2-2 and V is TRBV7-3; D may be TRBD1 (5 bases). Between the trimmed V and J ends, which lost 0 bases and 4 bases, there was a span of 6 bases. The CDR3 length is 14 residues. CDR1 is SGHTA and CDR2 is FQGTGA in the germline V gene. Here the CDR3 DNA reads TGTGCCAGCAGCTTAACTAGGGGCACCGGGGAGCTGTTTTTT. This codes for CASSLTRGTGELFF.

The chain employs TRBV19 and TRBJ2-7; 7 positions agree with TRBD2. The germline V gene encodes CDR1 LNHDA and CDR2 SQIVND (reference sequence). There are 13 residues in the CDR3. Trimming at V came to 4 bases and at J to 7 bases, leaving 7 bases not matched to a gene. The CDR3 loop is CASSKFGGGEQYF. CDR3 DNA: TGTGCCAGTAGTAAGTTCGGCGGGGGTGAGCAGTACTTC. The full variable domain, completed using reference TRBV19 and TRBJ2-7, is DGGITQSPKYLFRKEGQNVTLSCEQNLNHDAMYWYRQDPGQGLRLIYYSQIVNDFQKGDIAEGYSVSREKKESFPLTVTSAQKNPTAFYLCASSKFGGGEQYFGPGTRLTVT.

As DNA, the CDR3 is TGTGCCAGCAGCTTATTGCGACAGGGCGGTCAGCCCCAGCATTTT. Its translation is CASSLLRQGGQPQHF. The V call is TRBV7-2, the J call TRBJ1-5; TRBD1 matches 7 bases. CDR1 and CDR2 (germline): SGHTA, FQGNSA. The CDR3 totals 15 residues. The V and J ends lost 2 bases and 6 bases, in that order; junction bases with no gene match: 7.

The table lists this clone with a few counts. This CDR3 reads CASSGGGQETQYF. CDR3 nucleotides: TGTGCCAGCTCTGGGGGGGGGCAAGAGACCCAGTACTTC. This chain joins TRBV6-4 and TRBJ2-5, with 7 nucleotides matching TRBD2. This CDR3 comprises 13 residues. Unmatched junction bases numbered 5, after V lost 8 bases and J lost 2 bases. Looked up from germline, CDR1 is MRHNA and CDR2 is SNTAGT.

J is TRBJ2-5 and V is TRBV14; D possibly corresponds to TRBD2 (6 bases). This CDR3 is built from 15 residues. Trimming took 4 bases from V and 0 from J, leaving 12 bases between them. Germline V gene lookup returns CDR1 SGHDN and CDR2 FVKESK. The CDR3 spells CASSRGDSYQETQYF. The DNA of the CDR3 is TGTGCCAGCAGCCGAGGGGACTCGTACCAAGAGACCCAGTACTTC.

This clone was recorded once. The rearrangement links TRBV13 to TRBJ2-2, with no clear D. This CDR3 contains 15 residues. The V end lost 5 bases, the J end lost 2 bases, and 12 bases lay between the germline ends. From germline, CDR1 is PRHDT and CDR2 FYEKMQ (reference sequence). Here the CDR3 DNA reads TGTGCCAGCAGCCCAGACATGCCTAACACCGGGGAGCTGTTTTTT. It translates to CASSPDMPNTGELFF.

The V gene is TRBV11-3, the J gene TRBJ2-5; D is undetermined. Germline loops: CDR1 SGHNT, CDR2 YENEEA. The length of the CDR3 is 12 residues. Trimming stripped 0 bases from V and 5 bases from J, with 4 bases between. The CDR3 spells CASSLDGETQYF. The CDR3 DNA follows: TGTGCCAGCAGCTTAGACGGGGAGACCCAGTACTTC.

The V gene is TRBV5-1, the J gene TRBJ1-3; D unresolved. The CDR3 has 15 residues. Germline CDR1 and CDR2: SGHRS and YFSETQ. V was shortened by 0 bases and J by 8 bases, with 15 bases between the two germline ends. The CDR3 DNA reads as TGCGCCAGCAGCTTGGTAGTAGGCGGGAGCGACACCATATATTTT. It translates to CASSLVVGGSDTIYF. Full variable domain (remainder filled in from reference TRBV5-1 and TRBJ1-3): KAGVTQTPRYLIKTRGQQVTLSCSPISGHRSVSWYQQTPGQGLQFLFEYFSETQRNKGNFPGRFSGRQFSNSRSEMNVSTLELGDSALYLCASSLVVGGSDTIYFGEGSWLTVV.

The chain links TRBV5-1 to TRBJ1-5; 9 positions agree with TRBD1. Unmatched junction bases numbered 8, after V lost 4 bases and J lost 3 bases. CDR1 is SGHRS, CDR2 YFSETQ, per germline. The CDR3 spans 16 residues. DNA for the CDR3: TGCGCCAGCAGCCTGGGGACAGGGACCCTCAATCAGCCCCAGCATTTT. The encoded protein is CASSLGTGTLNQPQHF.

The V gene is TRBV6-4, the J gene TRBJ2-1, with D possibly being TRBD2 (6 bases). Trimming took off 2 bases at V and 1 base at J, with 15 bases between the two ends. This CDR3 has 17 amino acids. Germline V gene data show CDR1 as MRHNA and CDR2 as SNTAGT. The CDR3 DNA sequence: TGTGCCAGCAGTGACGGGGGGACTGGGAATTCCTACAATGAGCAGTTCTTC. Amino acid sequence: CASSDGGTGNSYNEQFF.

This rearrangement joins TRBV27 to TRBJ2-5; 10 bases agree with TRBD2. V was pared by 6 bases and J by 7 bases, with 26 bases of the junction left unmatched. Germline CDR1 and CDR2: MNHEY and SMNVEV (reference sequence). This CDR3 is 20 amino acids long. The CDR3: CASSPLGGLADMDRLGTQYF. CDR3 coding DNA: TGTGCCAGCAGCCCCCTAGGAGGACTAGCGGATATGGACCGCTTGGGGACCCAGTACTTC.

The chain combines TRBV30 with TRBJ1-1, with a weak D call TRBD1 (5 bases). The CDR3 extends over 14 amino acids. CDR1 and CDR2 (germline): GTSNPN, SVGIG (reference sequence). The ends were cut back, 0 bases at V and 11 bases at J, with 19 bases in the middle. CDR3 region: CAWSVGGDQGRAFF. The CDR3 DNA reads as TGTGCCTGGAGTGTGGGCGGAGATCAGGGTAGGGCTTTCTTT.

The CDR3: CASRAGRETQYF. CDR3 nucleotides: TGTGCCAGCAGAGCGGGGCGGGAGACCCAGTACTTC. The chain employs TRBV2 and TRBJ2-5; 7 nucleotides match TRBD2. The V gene end was trimmed by 6 bases and the J gene end by 5 bases; junction bases not matched to a gene: 3. Germline V gene lookup returns CDR1 SNHLY and CDR2 FYNNEI. The CDR3 covers 12 residues.